This T cell receptor beta chain was sequenced for a study of blood T cell repertoires in COVID-19. Clones were sequenced by immunoSEQ multiplex PCR, and TCRdb holds only the in-frame ones, with some missing. The sample has 290,000 or so clones, almost 90% seen once. Per the germline V gene, CDR1 is MDHEN and CDR2 is SYDVKM. The germline V and J ends were trimmed by 4 bases and 0 bases, with 19 bases remaining between them. The CDR3 contains 18 residues. Sequenced input: PBMCs or T cells enriched from blood (not recorded which). This TCR was sampled from a woman aged 18-29 years with acute COVID-19. This chain uses TRBV28 with TRBJ2-1; D perhaps matches TRBD2 (6 bases). The CDR3 is CASSSRRVGGSSYNEQFF. DNA for the CDR3: TGTGCCAGCAGTTCCCGCCGCGTCGGGGGAAGCTCCTACAATGAGCAGTTCTTC.